These 21 T cell receptor beta chains came from one sample sequenced in a study of T cell changes during pregnancy in multiple sclerosis. Produced via immunoSEQ multiplex PCR; TCRdb's table is partial and in-frame only. The repertoire holds under 95,000 clones, with about 92% as singletons. The sample consisted of peripheral blood, taken after pregnancy. These receptors came from a female donor with multiple sclerosis, enrolled in a pregnancy study.

This clone is classed as medium-sized (0.01 to 0.1%). The chain couples TRBV19 to TRBJ2-7; 10 bases map to TRBD2. The germline V gene encodes CDR1 LNHDA and CDR2 SQIVND (reference sequence). The CDR3 has 15 amino acids. The V gene end was trimmed by 3 bases and the J gene end by 5 bases; junction bases not matched to a gene: 7. For the CDR3, the DNA is TGTGCCAGTAGTATCTCTAGCGGGAGTCTCAACGAGCAGTACTTC. This translates into CASSISSGSLNEQYF.

The rearrangement joins TRBV25-1 to TRBJ1-6; D is unclear. Trimming pared 5 bases from V and 10 bases from J, leaving 12 bases between. CDR3 length equals 13 residues. Germline V CDR1 and CDR2: MGHDK, SYGVNS. The DNA of the CDR3 is TGTGCCAGCAGTTTAAGCGTTCCCTCACCCCTCCACTTT. Translating gives CASSLSVPSPLHF.

This sequence joins TRBV7-6 and TRBJ2-2; a weak D match, TRBD1 (5 bases). The V gene's germline CDR1 is SGHVS and CDR2 FNYEAQ. This CDR3 region has 15 residues. V was clipped by 2 bases and J by 7 bases, with 14 bases between them. CDR3 nucleotide sequence: TGTGCCAGCAGCTTAAGGCAGGGCTCGATCGGGGAGCTGTTTTTT. Its protein product is CASSLRQGSIGELFF.

J is TRBJ2-7 and V is TRBV18, with D possibly being TRBD1 (9 bases). In germline, CDR1 is KGHSH, CDR2 LQKENI. This CDR3 has 19 amino acids. V lost 3 bases and J 6 bases, leaving 30 bases between the germline ends. The DNA for the CDR3 is TGTGCCAGCTCACCCCCGGGACAGGGTGGGGCGGGAGGATCCCGCGAGCAGTACTTC. Translation: CASSPPGQGGAGGSREQYF. The full variable domain, with the rest looked up from reference TRBV18 and TRBJ2-7, is NAGVMQNPRHLVRRRGQEARLRCSPMKGHSHVYWYRQLPEEGLKFMVYLQKENIIDESGMPKERFSAEFPKEGPSILRIQQVVRGDSAAYFCASSPPGQGGAGGSREQYFGPGTRLTVT.

This chain uses TRBV30 with TRBJ1-1; unclear D gene. The V and J ends lost 2 bases and 0 bases respectively, with 10 bases between them. This CDR3 comprises 14 residues. In germline, CDR1 is GTSNPN, CDR2 SVGIG (reference sequence). CDR3: CAWSTRGMNTEAFF. CDR3 in DNA: TGTGCCTGGAGTACCCGGGGAATGAACACTGAAGCTTTCTTT.

This chain uses TRBV6-1 with TRBJ1-6; no clear D gene. Germline V gene sequence: CDR1 MNHNS, CDR2 SASEGT. V gave up 2 bases and J gave up 7 bases, with 18 bases separating them. The CDR3 contains 17 residues. CDR3 bases: TGTGCCAGCAGTGAAACTACGAGGGAAGGTCGGAATTCACCCCTCCACTTT. Its protein product is CASSETTREGRNSPLHF.

The chain couples TRBV4-2 to TRBJ1-4, with TRBD1 identical over 7 bases. The germline CDR1 and CDR2 sequences are LGHNA and YNFKEQ. V was pared by 0 bases and J by 5 bases, with 6 bases of the junction left unmatched. The CDR3 totals 16 residues. DNA for the CDR3: TGTGCCAGCAGCCAAGACTGGAGACAGGGAAATGAAAAACTGTTTTTT. It is translated as CASSQDWRQGNEKLFF.

The V call is TRBV30, the J call TRBJ2-6; no clear D. Trimming pared 0 bases from V and 11 bases from J, leaving 5 bases between. Germline V gives CDR1 GTSNPN, CDR2 SVGIG (reference sequence). The CDR3 spans 11 residues. In nucleotides, the CDR3 is TGTGCCTGGAGTGTACTCGACGTCCTGACTTTC. This translates into CAWSVLDVLTF.

This chain joins TRBV6-5 and TRBJ1-5; weak D call: TRBD1 (6 bases). The length of the CDR3 is 14 residues. The V end lost 7 bases, the J end lost 3 bases, and 13 bases lay between the germline ends. Germline CDR1 reads MNHEY; CDR2 reads SVGAGI. The CDR3 DNA reads as TGTGCCAGCACCCCACAGGGCCCCAATCAGCCCCAGCATTTT. Protein sequence: CASTPQGPNQPQHF.

The chain joins TRBV5-4 to TRBJ2-7; 14 bases map to TRBD2. CDR3 size: 16 residues. V dropped 4 bases and J dropped 3; count of bases not matched to a gene: 6. CDR1 is SGHNT, CDR2 YYREEE, per germline (reference sequence). CDR3 nucleotides: TGTGCCAGCAGCCCCGGGACTAGCGGGAGTTTCTACGAGCAGTACTTC. Encoded protein: CASSPGTSGSFYEQYF.

This chain joins TRBV11-1 and TRBJ1-2; D is unclear. CDR3 length: 14 amino acids. Germline CDR1 and CDR2: SGHAT and FQDESV (reference sequence). Trimming stripped 5 bases from V and 4 bases from J, with 14 bases between. CDR3 amino acids: CASSRSTAGYGYTF. The CDR3 DNA sequence: TGTGCCAGCAGCCGCAGTACAGCGGGCTATGGCTACACCTTC.

The V call is TRBV29-1, the J call TRBJ1-1; D uncertain. Germline CDR1 reads SQVTM; CDR2 reads ANQGSEA. The CDR3 is made up of 13 amino acids. V was clipped by 5 bases and J by 4 bases, with 14 bases between them. CDR3 protein: CSVKPGGRTEAFF. The DNA of the CDR3 is TGCAGCGTTAAGCCCGGAGGTCGCACTGAAGCTTTCTTT.

This clone has a single count. The chain carries TRBV29-1 and TRBJ1-1; perhaps TRBD1 as D (5 bases). The CDR3 length is 15 residues. The V gene's germline CDR1 is SQVTM and CDR2 ANQGSEA. V lost 2 bases and J 3 bases, leaving 16 bases between the germline ends. CDR3 sequence (DNA): TGCAGCGTTGAATCTCCAGGTGGGGCCCACACTGAAGCTTTCTTT. Amino acid sequence: CSVESPGGAHTEAFF.

The V gene is TRBV5-6, the J gene TRBJ1-2; no clear D gene. Germline CDR1 SGHDT, CDR2 YYEEEE. The CDR3 runs to 16 residues. V was shortened by 3 bases and J by 4 bases, with 19 bases between the two germline ends. As DNA, the CDR3 is TGTGCCAGCAGCTCCCCGTTAGGAGGGTCGAGCTATGGCTACACCTTC. This sequence encodes CASSSPLGGSSYGYTF.

The V call is TRBV11-2, the J call TRBJ2-7; D might be TRBD1 (5 bases). Deletions cut 5 bases from V and 6 bases from J, with 11 bases between. The CDR3 has 12 residues. Germline assignment: CDR1 SGHAT and CDR2 FQNNGV. The CDR3 region is CASSASGSEQYF. CDR3 in DNA: TGTGCCAGCAGCGCCTCAGGGTCCGAGCAGTACTTC.

This sequence joins TRBV29-1 and TRBJ2-7; D might be TRBD1 (5 bases). V was pared by 2 bases and J by 3 bases, with 11 bases between. Per the germline V gene, CDR1 is SQVTM and CDR2 is ANQGSEA. The CDR3 runs 13 residues. The CDR3 DNA is TGCAGCGTTGAAAGCCAGGGATTCTACGAGCAGTACTTC. Residues: CSVESQGFYEQYF.

This clone was counted between two and nine times. The rearrangement uses TRBV29-1 and TRBJ2-7, with D possibly TRBD1 on 5 matching bases. The CDR3 totals 14 residues. V dropped 0 bases and J dropped 2 bases, with 11 bases sitting between them. CDR1 is SQVTM and CDR2 is ANQGSEA in the germline V gene. CDR3 nucleotides: TGCAGCGTTGAAGATCCTGACAGACCCTACGAGCAGTACTTC. Translation gives CSVEDPDRPYEQYF.

Comment on this clone: Other DNA sequences from this sample encode an identical CDR3 as well. The gene calls are TRBV18 and TRBJ1-5; a weak D match, TRBD1 (5 bases). The CDR3 loop spans 13 amino acids. Germline CDR1 reads KGHSH; CDR2 reads LQKENI. Trimming cost V 3 bases and J 4 bases, with 7 bases left between them. CDR3 residues: CASSPAGNQPQHF. CDR3 in DNA: TGTGCCAGCTCACCTGCAGGGAATCAGCCCCAGCATTTT.

This sequence joins TRBV28 and TRBJ2-3; 8 nucleotides match TRBD2. The CDR3 is made up of 16 amino acids. The V gene's germline CDR1 is MDHEN and CDR2 SYDVKM. V trimming: 1 base; J trimming: 2 bases; junction bases outside the gene matches: 5. The CDR3 nucleotides read TGTGCCAGCAGTTTATTTACTAGCGGCTCCACAGATACGCAGTATTTT. Translation gives CASSLFTSGSTDTQYF.

The chain is built from TRBV18 and TRBJ2-7, with 7 bases lining up with TRBD2. The trim removed 0 bases at V and 2 bases at J, leaving 4 bases unmatched. CDR1 is KGHSH and CDR2 is LQKENI in the germline V gene. CDR3 length: 15 amino acids. For the CDR3, the DNA is TGTGCCAGCTCACCACCGGGGGGAGGGCCCTACGAGCAGTACTTC. Translating it yields CASSPPGGGPYEQYF. Full variable domain (rest looked up from reference TRBV18 and TRBJ2-7): NAGVMQNPRHLVRRRGQEARLRCSPMKGHSHVYWYRQLPEEGLKFMVYLQKENIIDESGMPKERFSAEFPKEGPSILRIQQVVRGDSAAYFCASSPPGGGPYEQYFGPGTRLTVT.

For the CDR3, the DNA is TGTGCCAGCAGCCCCCCAGGACAGGAACCCCAAAGGGGAAACACCATATATTTT. Encoded protein: CASSPPGQEPQRGNTIYF. The chain has TRBV7-3 and TRBJ1-3, with TRBD1 identical over 7 bases. The CDR3 has 18 residues. The J segment lost 4 bases and the V segment lost 5 bases, leaving 17 bases of the junction unmatched. Germline V gene sequence: CDR1 SGHTA, CDR2 FQGTGA.